Listed here are 32 T cell receptor beta chains from one sample, sequenced in a study of cytomegalovirus exposure and HLA in healthy donors. Primers for the PCR totalled 60 Vbeta and 13 Jbeta. Repertoires were generated with immunoSEQ multiplex PCR, while TCRdb's copy carries only in-frame clones and drops some. The sample has hundreds of thousands of clones, about 75% seen once. Sequencing was performed on PBMCs. Every receptor here comes from a female donor in good health and CMV-seronegative.

The chain is built from TRBV9 and TRBJ2-1; D is unclear. Germline-derived CDR1 and CDR2 are SGDLS and YYNGEE. V was trimmed by 0 bases and J by 10 bases, leaving 5 bases between them. The CDR3 runs to 11 residues. The CDR3 nucleotides read TGTGCCAGCAGCGTAGAGGAGGAGCAGTTCTTC. This codes for CASSVEEEQFF.

The CDR3 loop reads CASSLDPGQPQHF. The CDR3 DNA sequence: TGTGCCAGCAGTCTGGACCCAGGGCAGCCCCAGCATTTT. The chain uses TRBV2 and TRBJ1-5, with D possibly TRBD1 on 5 matching bases. CDR1 SNHLY and CDR2 FYNNEI come from the germline V gene. The CDR3 is 13 amino acids. V was cut by 5 bases and J by 7 bases, with 12 bases left in between.

This chain joins TRBV14 and TRBJ2-5; 11 positions agree with TRBD1. Germline CDR1 is SGHDN and CDR2 is FVKESK. Unmatched junction bases numbered 6, after V lost 4 bases and J lost 5 bases. The CDR3 sequence is 15 residues long. The chain's CDR3 is CASSRDRGAWETQYF. The DNA of the CDR3 is TGTGCCAGCAGCCGGGACAGGGGGGCTTGGGAGACCCAGTACTTC.

V usage is TRBV28 and J usage is TRBJ2-5; 11 bases match TRBD1. Trimming took 6 bases from V and 4 from J; bases not matched to a gene: 4. This CDR3 comprises 14 residues. Germline-derived CDR1 and CDR2 are MDHEN and SYDVKM. CDR3 in DNA: TGTGCCAGCAGAAGGGACAGGGGGATAGAGACCCAGTACTTC. It is translated as CASRRDRGIETQYF.

In this sample, this clone turned up once. The chain combines TRBV5-5 with TRBJ2-4; D gene uncertain. Germline lookup yields CDR1 SGHKS and CDR2 YYEKEE (reference sequence). The CDR3 is 15 amino acids. Between the trimmed V and J ends, which lost 4 bases and 0 bases, there was a span of 11 bases. The CDR3 DNA reads TGTGCCAGCAGCCCCCCGGGTCTAGCCAAAAACATTCAGTACTTC. Translating gives CASSPPGLAKNIQYF.

V gene TRBV5-1 combines with J gene TRBJ1-3; D uncertain. The V and J ends lost 4 bases and 2 bases respectively, with 13 bases between them. The CDR3 length is 15 residues. In germline, CDR1 is SGHRS, CDR2 YFSETQ. CDR3 residues: CASSPEAGAGNTIYF. CDR3 nucleotides: TGCGCCAGCAGCCCGGAGGCGGGTGCTGGAAACACCATATATTTT.

The genes are TRBV28 and TRBJ1-5; a possible D gene is TRBD1 (5 bases). V gave up 2 bases and J gave up 9 bases, with 17 bases separating them. The CDR3 sequence is 15 residues long. Germline CDR1 reads MDHEN; CDR2 reads SYDVKM. The CDR3 DNA reads as TGTGCCAGCAGTTTAGCACCCAGGGCTCGAATGCCCCAGCATTTT. It codes for CASSLAPRARMPQHF.

The chain joins TRBV10-3 to TRBJ2-5; 8 bases agree with TRBD1. The J call is uncertain, as TRBJ2-7 better fits the DNA end. Germline V gives CDR1 ENHRY, CDR2 SYGVKD. This CDR3 contains 14 residues. CDR3 protein: CAITEGQGDYEQYF. DNA of the CDR3: TGTGCCATCACCGAAGGACAGGGAGACTACGAGCAGTACTTC.

The chain is built from TRBV27 and TRBJ2-1; 12 bases are a match to TRBD2. With 4 bases clipped from V and 7 bases from J, the junction kept 5 bases outside the gene matches. CDR1 MNHEY and CDR2 SMNVEV come from the germline V gene (reference sequence). The CDR3 sequence is 15 residues long. CDR3 DNA sequence: TGTGCCAGCAGTTCCCCGACTAGCGGGAGTAATGAGCAGTTCTTC. It yields the protein CASSSPTSGSNEQFF.

The chain has TRBV7-9 and TRBJ1-5; 11 positions match TRBD1. Germline V gene data show CDR1 as SEHNR and CDR2 as FQNEAQ (reference sequence). With V trimmed by 5 bases and J by 6 bases, 9 bases remained unmatched. CDR3 length: 16 residues. CDR3 bases: TGTGCCAGCAGCCTAGGACAGGGGGCATTCAGTCAGCCCCAGCATTTT. Translating gives CASSLGQGAFSQPQHF.

This clone is a singleton in its sample. The chain couples TRBV2 to TRBJ1-2; 8 positions agree with TRBD1. V shed 3 bases and J 7 bases; nucleotides not matched to a gene: 10. Germline lookup yields CDR1 SNHLY and CDR2 FYNNEI. The CDR3 consists of 15 residues. CDR3 protein: CASSDPRTGGGGYTF. CDR3 DNA sequence: TGTGCCAGCAGTGATCCCCGTACAGGGGGAGGTGGCTACACCTTC.

This rearrangement joins TRBV2 to TRBJ2-3; D might be TRBD1 (5 bases). The CDR3 has 15 residues. Trimming cost V 0 bases and J 10 bases, with 17 bases left between them. Germline-derived CDR1 and CDR2 are SNHLY and FYNNEI. The CDR3 region is CASSEAQGYRDAQYF. CDR3 in DNA: TGTGCCAGCAGTGAAGCCCAGGGTTATAGGGATGCGCAGTATTTT.

J is TRBJ1-2 and V is TRBV11-3; TRBD1 is a possible D gene (5 bases). Germline V gene lookup returns CDR1 SGHNT and CDR2 YENEEA. V was pared by 4 bases and J by 1 base, with 19 bases between. The CDR3 has 17 amino acids. CDR3 sequence: CASSSTGRPAINYGYTF. CDR3 bases: TGTGCCAGCAGCTCTACAGGAAGACCCGCCATTAACTATGGCTACACCTTC.

The V call is TRBV7-8, the J call TRBJ1-6; D gene ambiguous. This CDR3 has 13 amino acids. Deletions cut 6 bases from V and 7 bases from J, with 10 bases between. Germline CDR1 and CDR2: SGHVS and FQNEAQ. The CDR3 sequence is CASSPSGNSPLHF. CDR3 nucleotides: TGTGCCAGCAGTCCGTCGGGGAATTCACCCCTCCACTTT.

A single count supports this clone. V and J are TRBV5-6 and TRBJ2-7; 7 bases match TRBD1. The CDR3 totals 15 residues. V gave up 0 bases and J gave up 2 bases; unmatched junction bases: 5. Per the germline V gene, CDR1 is SGHDT and CDR2 is YYEEEE. CDR3 DNA sequence: TGTGCCAGCAGCTTGGGGGACAGAGCACCCTACGAGCAGTACTTC. The encoded protein is CASSLGDRAPYEQYF.

The rearrangement links TRBV10-1 to TRBJ2-1, with 7 nucleotides matching TRBD2. CDR1 is WNHNN and CDR2 is SYGVQD in the germline V gene (reference sequence). The V segment lost 4 bases and the J segment 4 bases; nucleotides outside the gene matches: 7. This CDR3 comprises 15 residues. The CDR3 sequence: CASSVGAGAYNEQFF. Written as DNA, the CDR3 is TGCGCCAGCAGTGTTGGGGCGGGAGCTTACAATGAGCAGTTCTTC.

V gene TRBV2 combines with J gene TRBJ1-5; 8 bases are a match to TRBD1. Germline-derived CDR1 and CDR2 are SNHLY and FYNNEI. The CDR3 extends over 14 amino acids. The V and J ends lost 6 bases and 3 bases, in that order; junction bases with no gene match: 4. The CDR3 sequence: CASSDRGPNQPQHF. CDR3 coding DNA: TGTGCCAGCAGCGACAGGGGTCCCAATCAGCCCCAGCATTTT.

This rearrangement joins TRBV9 to TRBJ2-3; 13 nucleotides agree with TRBD2. Germline CDR1 is SGDLS and CDR2 is YYNGEE. Losses at the gene ends were 2 bases for V and 8 bases for J; bases not matched to a gene: 5. The CDR3 is 15 residues long. In DNA, the CDR3 is TGTGCCAGCAGCGTGAGGACTAGCGGGAGCGGTACGCAGTATTTT. Its translation is CASSVRTSGSGTQYF.

This chain joins TRBV5-4 and TRBJ2-7, with 8 bases lining up with TRBD1. V was pared by 4 bases and J by 4 bases, with 13 bases of the junction left unmatched. CDR1 is SGHNT and CDR2 is YYREEE in the germline V gene (reference sequence). This CDR3 is built from 16 residues. CDR3: CASSPAGGKAGYEQYF. DNA of the CDR3: TGTGCCAGCAGCCCAGCAGGGGGCAAAGCGGGTTACGAGCAGTACTTC.

The gene calls are TRBV6-5 and TRBJ2-1; a weak D match, TRBD2 (5 bases). CDR3 size: 13 residues. Germline loops: CDR1 MNHEY, CDR2 SVGAGI. With 5 bases removed from V and 6 bases from J, the gap between germline ends came to 11 bases. Here the CDR3 reads CASSLRGGNEQFF. Here the CDR3 DNA reads TGTGCCAGCAGTCTCCGTGGAGGCAATGAGCAGTTCTTC.

The CDR3 is CASSSQGISEAFF. The DNA of the CDR3 is TGCGCCAGCAGCTCACAGGGGATTTCTGAAGCTTTCTTT. The genes are TRBV5-1 and TRBJ1-1; 7 nucleotides align to TRBD1. Losses at the gene ends were 3 bases for V and 6 bases for J; bases not matched to a gene: 5. Germline CDR1 and CDR2: SGHRS and YFSETQ. CDR3 length: 13 residues.

Notes on this clone: Other DNA sequences within the sample encode an identical CDR3. The chain combines TRBV5-1 with TRBJ1-5, with TRBD1 as a possible D gene (5 bases). The CDR3 extends over 13 amino acids. Trimming cost V 5 bases and J 10 bases, with 16 bases left between them. In germline, CDR1 is SGHRS, CDR2 YFSETQ. Here the CDR3 reads CASRLSSQGPQHF. The CDR3 DNA reads TGCGCCAGCAGATTAAGCAGCCAGGGACCCCAGCATTTT.

The chain links TRBV11-2 to TRBJ2-7; D may be TRBD2 (6 bases). Germline V lookup: CDR1 SGHAT, CDR2 FQNNGV. Trimming removed 2 bases at V and 1 base at J, with 9 bases between. The CDR3 has 14 amino acids. CDR3 coding DNA: TGTGCCAGCAGCTTAATTCGGGAGTCCTACGAGCAGTACTTC. This sequence encodes CASSLIRESYEQYF.

This clone was seen a few times. The genes are TRBV11-2 and TRBJ2-4, with 9 positions matching TRBD1. The CDR3 totals 14 residues. Per germline, CDR1 SGHAT and CDR2 FQNNGV. V lost 5 bases, J lost 6 bases, and 5 bases stayed unmatched. The CDR3 region has the DNA TGTGCCAGCAGCCCTAGACAGGGGGGAAACATTCAGTACTTC. Translation gives CASSPRQGGNIQYF.

The chain joins TRBV25-1 to TRBJ1-1; D remains unclear. The germline V gene has CDR1 MGHDK and CDR2 SYGVNS. Trimming stripped 6 bases from V and 6 bases from J, with 14 bases between. This CDR3 region has 13 residues. This CDR3 reads CASSNLHRSEAFF. Here the CDR3 DNA reads TGTGCCAGCAGCAACCTCCATCGGTCTGAAGCTTTCTTT.

This sequence joins TRBV4-1 and TRBJ1-2; unclear D gene. This CDR3 comprises 14 residues. With 0 bases removed from V and 4 bases from J, the gap between germline ends came to 9 bases. Germline CDR1 MGHRA, CDR2 YSYEKL. The DNA for the CDR3 is TGCGCCAGCAGCCAAGATCGTGGTAGCTATGGCTACACCTTC. Translated: CASSQDRGSYGYTF.

This clone was seen a few times. The V and J genes are TRBV2 and TRBJ2-3; no clear D. CDR1 and CDR2 from the germline V gene are SNHLY and FYNNEI. This CDR3 has 13 residues. Trimming removed 5 bases at V and 1 base at J, with 7 bases between. The CDR3 loop is CASSSGGTDTQYF. The DNA for the CDR3 is TGTGCCAGCAGTTCGGGTGGCACAGATACGCAGTATTTT. Based on the CDR3 plus reference TRBV2 and TRBJ2-3, the full variable domain is EPEVTQTPSHQVTQMGQEVILRCVPISNHLYFYWYRQILGQKVEFLVSFYNNEISEKSEIFDDQFSVERPDGSNFTLKIRSTKLEDSAMYFCASSSGGTDTQYFGPGTRLTVL.

The rearrangement uses TRBV19 and TRBJ1-5, with D hard to call. The CDR3 totals 17 residues. CDR1 and CDR2 from the germline V gene are LNHDA and SQIVND (reference sequence). V lost 2 bases to trimming and J lost 2 bases, with 16 bases between them. This CDR3 reads CASSISWIRGRNQPQHF. The CDR3 region has the DNA TGTGCCAGTAGTATATCATGGATCCGGGGTCGCAATCAGCCCCAGCATTTT.

The sample holds one count of this clone. The chain links TRBV5-6 to TRBJ2-7, with 7 nucleotides matching TRBD2. The ends lost 6 bases at V and 2 bases at J; junction bases unmatched: 14. CDR3 length: 16 amino acids. Germline V lookup: CDR1 SGHDT, CDR2 YYEEEE. The CDR3 DNA is TGTGCCAGCACCAAAAGAAGGGGCGGGAGTACCTACGAGCAGTACTTC. Protein product: CASTKRRGGSTYEQYF.

The genes are TRBV7-2 and TRBJ2-7; possible D gene TRBD1, 5 bases. In germline, CDR1 is SGHTA, CDR2 FQGNSA. V was pared by 5 bases and J by 2 bases, with 16 bases between. The CDR3 is 15 residues long. As DNA, the CDR3 is TGTGCCAGCAGCCAGGGCACAGTTCCTACCTACGAGCAGTACTTC. The encoded protein is CASSQGTVPTYEQYF.

The chain is built from TRBV27 and TRBJ1-2; the D gene is possibly TRBD1 (6 bases). The V and J ends lost 1 base and 6 bases respectively, with 21 bases between them. Germline V gene data show CDR1 as MNHEY and CDR2 as SMNVEV (reference sequence). The CDR3 sequence is 17 residues long. DNA of the CDR3: TGTGCCAGCAGTTTATACCCCCCCACCAACAGGGTAGATGGCTACACCTTC. Translated, it gives CASSLYPPTNRVDGYTF.

This clone was detected a few times. The rearrangement links TRBV28 to TRBJ2-7; D is possibly TRBD1 (5 bases). The CDR3 covers 15 residues. Trimming cost V 2 bases and J 2 bases, with 13 bases left between them. Germline assignment: CDR1 MDHEN and CDR2 SYDVKM. The CDR3 DNA reads TGTGCCAGCAGTTTAAGGGGCAGGGTGGCCTACGAGCAGTACTTC. Translating gives CASSLRGRVAYEQYF.